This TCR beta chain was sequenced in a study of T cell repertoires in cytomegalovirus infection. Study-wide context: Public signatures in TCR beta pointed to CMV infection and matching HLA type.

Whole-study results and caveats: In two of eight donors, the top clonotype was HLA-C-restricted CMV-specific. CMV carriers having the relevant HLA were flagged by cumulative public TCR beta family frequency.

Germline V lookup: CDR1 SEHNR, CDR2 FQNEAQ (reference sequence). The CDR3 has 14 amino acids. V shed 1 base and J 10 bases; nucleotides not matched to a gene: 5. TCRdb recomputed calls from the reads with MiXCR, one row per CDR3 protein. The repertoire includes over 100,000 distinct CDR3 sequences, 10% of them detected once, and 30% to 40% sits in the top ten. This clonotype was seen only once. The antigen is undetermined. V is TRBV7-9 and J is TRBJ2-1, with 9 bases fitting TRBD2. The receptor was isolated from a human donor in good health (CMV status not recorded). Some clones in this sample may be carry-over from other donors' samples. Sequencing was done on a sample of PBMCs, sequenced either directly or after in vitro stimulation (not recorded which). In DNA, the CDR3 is TGTGCCAGCAGCTTAGATGGCGGGAGGGTCGAGCAGTTCTTC. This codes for CASSLDGGRVEQFF.